The 30 T cell receptor beta chains presented below share a single source sample, sequenced in a study of T-cell reconstitution after alpha-beta-depleted transplantation in children. Unique molecular identifiers tagged the TCRbeta library. From the PCR reads, TCRdb called clonotypes with MiXCR, one entry per CDR3 protein. The table has around 410,000 distinct CDR3 sequences, 11% seen once. Material: PBMCs from the stem cell graft donor, obtained from the stem cell graft. The receptor set was obtained from a human donor who donated a stem cell graft to a child with acute myeloid leukemia.

This clonotype was picked up a small number of times. The chain's CDR3 is CASRYENQETQYF. For the CDR3, the DNA is TGTGCCAGCCGGTACGAGAACCAAGAGACCCAGTACTTC. The V gene is TRBV6-2 or TRBV6-3, the J gene TRBJ2-5, with D uncertain. Germline-derived CDR1 and CDR2 are MNHEY and SVGEGT. CDR3 length: 13 residues. Trimming removed 8 bases at V and 0 bases at J, with 10 bases between.

The chain carries TRBV5-1 and TRBJ2-3, with D uncertain. The V gene's germline CDR1 is SGHRS and CDR2 YFSETQ. Trimming cost V 5 bases and J 6 bases, with 13 bases left between them. The CDR3 extends over 13 amino acids. The DNA of the CDR3 is TGCGCCAGCAGTTATACCGTCGGGGATACGCAGTATTTT. Residues: CASSYTVGDTQYF.

This clonotype was seen only a few times. The chain recombines TRBV7-2 with TRBJ2-1; 10 bases map to TRBD2. The V gene's germline CDR1 is SGHTA and CDR2 FQGNSA. The CDR3 is made up of 15 amino acids. Losses at the gene ends were 5 bases for V and 6 bases for J; bases not matched to a gene: 7. The CDR3 region is CASSPASGGGNEQFF. The CDR3 nucleotides read TGTGCCAGCAGCCCCGCGAGCGGGGGGGGCAATGAGCAGTTCTTC. The whole variable domain, remainder taken from reference TRBV7-2 and TRBJ2-1, is GAGVSQSPSNKVTEKGKDVELRCDPISGHTALYWYRQSLGQGLEFLIYFQGNSAPDKSGLPSDRFSAERTGGSVSTLTIQRTQQEDSAVYLCASSPASGGGNEQFFGPGTRLTVL.

There are a few counts of this clonotype. This sequence joins TRBV12-3 or TRBV12-4 and TRBJ2-2; D gene unclear. V lost 4 bases and J lost 3, with 9 bases in between. The CDR3 is 14 amino acids. As DNA, the CDR3 is TGTGCCAGCAGTTCACCGGTCGACACCGGGGAGCTGTTTTTT. Its protein is CASSSPVDTGELFF.

The gene calls are TRBV27 and TRBJ2-7; 10 nucleotides agree with TRBD2. Germline assignment: CDR1 MNHEY and CDR2 SMNVEV (reference sequence). This CDR3 contains 16 residues. The ends lost 0 bases at V and 2 bases at J; junction bases unmatched: 4. The CDR3 protein is CASSLSVLAGAYEQYF. CDR3 in DNA: TGTGCCAGCAGTTTATCGGTTCTAGCGGGAGCCTACGAGCAGTACTTC.

The chain recombines TRBV6-2 or TRBV6-3 with TRBJ2-3, with 14 bases matching TRBD2. With V trimmed by 5 bases and J by 5 bases, 9 bases remained unmatched. Germline V lookup: CDR1 MNHEY, CDR2 SVGEGT. The CDR3 loop spans 17 amino acids. The CDR3 loop is CASSARGLAGAGDTQYF. CDR3 nucleotides: TGTGCCAGCAGTGCCCGGGGACTAGCGGGAGCCGGAGATACGCAGTATTTT.

This clonotype was detected only a few times. This chain joins TRBV5-1 and TRBJ1-3; D is unresolved. The germline V and J ends were trimmed by 4 bases and 4 bases, with 9 bases remaining between them. The CDR3 extends over 13 amino acids. Per the germline V gene, CDR1 is SGHRS and CDR2 is YFSETQ. The CDR3 region is CASSPHRGNTIYF. The CDR3 nucleotides are TGCGCCAGCAGCCCCCATCGCGGAAACACCATATATTTT.

This clonotype has only a few counts. The chain employs TRBV3-1 and TRBJ1-2; D gene uncertain. In germline, CDR1 is LGHDT, CDR2 YNNKEL (reference sequence). The CDR3 loop spans 13 amino acids. V was pared by 0 bases and J by 8 bases, with 10 bases between. The CDR3 DNA reads TGTGCCAGCAGCCAAGATTCCCCCCGGGGCTACACCTTC. Its protein product is CASSQDSPRGYTF.

The sample holds a few counts of this clonotype. The chain is built from TRBV27 and TRBJ2-6; possibly TRBD1 or TRBD2 for D (5 bases each). In germline, CDR1 is MNHEY, CDR2 SMNVEV (reference sequence). V was shortened by 4 bases and J by 1 base, with 17 bases between the two germline ends. The CDR3 contains 18 residues. CDR3 nucleotide sequence: TGTGCCAGCAGTTCACCGGTGGGGACCTCTTCTGGGGCCAACGTCCTGACTTTC. Its translation is CASSSPVGTSSGANVLTF.

V and J are TRBV28 and TRBJ2-1, with no clear D. Looked up from germline, CDR1 is MDHEN and CDR2 is SYDVKM. This CDR3 has 15 residues. V gave up 3 bases and J gave up 5 bases, with 14 bases separating them. Written as DNA, the CDR3 is TGTGCCAGCAGTTTGTCCGGTAGGGAAGACAATGAGCAGTTCTTC. As protein: CASSLSGREDNEQFF.

The chain links TRBV7-6 to TRBJ2-5; D assignment may be TRBD1 or TRBD2 (6 bases each). The CDR3 has 15 amino acids. Germline V lookup: CDR1 SGHVS, CDR2 FNYEAQ. Trimming left V 4 bases short and J 5 bases short, with 17 bases between. The CDR3 nucleotides are TGTGCCAGCAGCTCCGAGGGACTGAGGGGGGAGACCCAGTACTTC. Translation: CASSSEGLRGETQYF.

V usage is TRBV5-1 and J usage is TRBJ1-1, with D possibly being TRBD1 (6 bases). V lost 4 bases and J 2 bases, leaving 18 bases between the germline ends. The CDR3 extends over 16 amino acids. Germline values: CDR1 SGHRS, CDR2 YFSETQ. The CDR3 is CASSLTGLGVNTEAFF. In DNA form, the CDR3 reads TGCGCCAGCAGCCTAACAGGGTTGGGCGTTAACACTGAAGCTTTCTTT.

This clonotype was counted only a few times. V usage is TRBV5-1 and J usage is TRBJ1-2; D gene unclear. The length of the CDR3 is 16 residues. Germline CDR1 is SGHRS and CDR2 is YFSETQ. V gave up 1 base and J gave up 1 base, with 14 bases separating them. In nucleotides, the CDR3 is TGCGCCAGCAGCTTGTCCCCCACACGGAGTAACTATGGCTACACCTTC. Its translation: CASSLSPTRSNYGYTF.

This clonotype was recorded a few times. The V gene is TRBV29-1, the J gene TRBJ1-2; no clear D gene. In germline, CDR1 is SQVTM, CDR2 ANQGSEA. This CDR3 has 13 residues. V lost 7 bases to trimming and J lost 8 bases, with 20 bases between them. This CDR3 is CSAGSGVYGGYTF. The CDR3 region has the DNA TGCAGCGCCGGATCTGGGGTATATGGGGGCTACACCTTC.

This clonotype was seen at least ten times. V is TRBV20-1 and J is TRBJ2-2, with D possibly matching TRBD2 (5 bases). V was cut by 2 bases and J by 1 base, with 11 bases left in between. The germline V gene encodes CDR1 DFQATT and CDR2 SNEGSKA (reference sequence). The CDR3 totals 15 residues. The CDR3 DNA follows: TGCAGTGCTAGAAGATTGGCGGGGAACACCGGGGAGCTGTTTTTT. It specifies CSARRLAGNTGELFF.

The gene calls are TRBV6-1 and TRBJ2-6; no firm D call. This CDR3 is 14 amino acids long. Trimming removed 8 bases at V and 1 base at J, with 9 bases between. CDR1 and CDR2 from the germline V gene are MNHNS and SASEGT. The CDR3 region is CASDTASGANVLTF. CDR3 sequence (DNA): TGTGCCAGCGATACAGCGTCTGGGGCCAACGTCCTGACTTTC.

The J gene is TRBJ1-2, the V gene TRBV6-4, with D maybe TRBD1 (5 bases). CDR3 length equals 14 residues. V was clipped by 3 bases and J by 8 bases, with 16 bases between them. CDR1 is MRHNA, CDR2 SNTAGT, per germline. The DNA for the CDR3 is TGTGCCAGCAGTGATTCAGGGAAGTTGGGCGGCTACACCTTC. This encodes CASSDSGKLGGYTF.

This clonotype was counted at least ten times. V gene TRBV5-1 combines with J gene TRBJ2-5, with 9 bases matching TRBD2. Per the germline V gene, CDR1 is SGHRS and CDR2 is YFSETQ. The V gene end was trimmed by 0 bases and the J gene end by 4 bases; junction bases not matched to a gene: 1. The length of the CDR3 is 14 residues. The CDR3, as DNA: TGCGCCAGCAGCTTGGAACTAGCGGGAGAGACCCAGTACTTC. It codes for CASSLELAGETQYF.

This clonotype was seen a few times. The rearrangement joins TRBV7-9 to TRBJ1-4; D unresolved. CDR1 and CDR2 from the germline V gene are SEHNR and FQNEAQ (reference sequence). The V end lost 5 bases, the J end lost 8 bases, and 6 bases lay between the germline ends. This CDR3 contains 11 residues. CDR3 sequence (DNA): TGTGCCAGCAGCCTTAGAGAAAAACTGTTTTTT. Amino acid sequence: CASSLREKLFF. The entire variable domain, with the rest obtained from reference TRBV7-9 and TRBJ1-4, is as follows: DTGVSQNPRHKITKRGQNVTFRCDPISEHNRLYWYRQTLGQGPEFLTYFQNEAQLEKSRLLSDRFSAERPKGSFSTLEIQRTEQGDSAMYLCASSLREKLFFGSGTQLSVL.

Only a few counts were recorded for this clonotype. CDR3 protein: CASSQAGAGDTQYF. DNA of the CDR3: TGCGCCAGCAGCCAAGCGGGGGCAGGAGATACGCAGTATTTT. V is TRBV4-1 and J is TRBJ2-3; D possibly matches TRBD1 or TRBD2 (6 bases each). The ends were cut back, 1 base at V and 5 bases at J, with 10 bases in the middle. The CDR3 length is 14 residues. Germline values: CDR1 MGHRA, CDR2 YSYEKL.

The V gene is TRBV20-1, the J gene TRBJ1-5; 8 nucleotides agree with TRBD1. Trimming removed 3 bases from V and 5 bases from J; junction bases left unmatched: 9. The CDR3 sequence is 15 residues long. Germline V gene lookup returns CDR1 DFQATT and CDR2 SNEGSKA (reference sequence). The CDR3 here is CSASTPSGGHQPQHF. CDR3 in DNA: TGCAGTGCTAGTACCCCCTCAGGGGGCCATCAGCCCCAGCATTTT.

V usage is TRBV7-9 and J usage is TRBJ2-7; 12 bases are shared with TRBD2. J gave up 4 bases and V 4 bases, and 5 bases lay outside the gene matches. Germline V lookup: CDR1 SEHNR, CDR2 FQNEAQ (reference sequence). The CDR3 spans 15 residues. CDR3 loop: CASSSSTSGGYEQYV. CDR3 DNA sequence: TGTGCCAGCAGCTCGTCGACTAGCGGGGGATACGAGCAGTACGTC.

This rearrangement joins TRBV30 to TRBJ1-6; D not certain. Trimming removed 0 bases at V and 9 bases at J, with 9 bases between. This CDR3 is 13 amino acids long. CDR1 and CDR2 from the germline V gene are GTSNPN and SVGIG (reference sequence). The chain's CDR3 is CAWSVQFRSPLHF. DNA for the CDR3: TGTGCCTGGAGTGTACAGTTCCGTTCACCCCTCCACTTT.

Only a few counts were recorded for this clonotype. J is TRBJ1-2 and V is TRBV2, with D perhaps matching TRBD1 (5 bases). Trimming left V 10 bases short and J 4 bases short, with 16 bases between. Germline lookup yields CDR1 SNHLY and CDR2 FYNNEI. CDR3 length: 13 amino acids. The CDR3 sequence: CATHRQPVYGYTF. CDR3 sequence (DNA): TGTGCCACCCACAGGCAACCAGTCTATGGCTACACCTTC.

The chain is built from TRBV5-1 and TRBJ1-1; D call uncertain. Germline V lookup: CDR1 SGHRS, CDR2 YFSETQ. V shed 0 bases and J shed 6 bases, with 12 bases lying between them. The CDR3 covers 14 residues. The CDR3 loop reads CASSLGEGSSEAFF. CDR3 DNA sequence: TGCGCCAGCAGCTTGGGAGAGGGATCATCTGAAGCTTTCTTT.

This clonotype was seen repeatedly, ten times or more. This chain joins TRBV4-3 and TRBJ2-3; 9 bases align to TRBD2. This CDR3 has 16 residues. Germline CDR1 and CDR2: LGHNA and YSLEER. With 0 bases clipped from V and 4 bases from J, the junction kept 5 bases outside the gene matches. CDR3 sequence: CASSQERGGRADTQYF. CDR3 DNA: TGCGCCAGCAGCCAAGAAAGAGGCGGGAGGGCAGATACGCAGTATTTT.

The sample holds many counts of this clonotype. This chain uses TRBV29-1 with TRBJ2-7, with a weak D call TRBD1 (5 bases). The CDR3 totals 12 residues. CDR1 is SQVTM, CDR2 ANQGSEA, per germline. V dropped 4 bases and J dropped 1 base, with 8 bases sitting between them. The CDR3 DNA follows: TGCAGCGTTGGGGGCAGTTCCTACGAGCAGTACTTC. It yields the protein CSVGGSSYEQYF.

The gene calls are TRBV12-3 or TRBV12-4 and TRBJ1-6; D gene unclear. The CDR3 is made up of 12 amino acids. Trimming took off 2 bases at V and 13 bases at J, with 9 bases between the two ends. DNA of the CDR3: TGTGCCAGCAGTTTATCGCGGAGGCCCCTCCACTTT. It codes for CASSLSRRPLHF.

This clonotype was detected a few times. The chain uses TRBV4-1 and TRBJ2-4, with 11 positions matching TRBD2. With 3 bases clipped from V and 8 bases from J, the junction kept 3 bases outside the gene matches. Looked up from germline, CDR1 is MGHRA and CDR2 is YSYEKL. CDR3 length equals 14 residues. The CDR3, as DNA: TGCGCCAGCAGCCACTATAGCGGGAGGGACATTCAGTACTTC. Residues: CASSHYSGRDIQYF.

This clonotype was seen at least ten times. V gene TRBV29-1 combines with J gene TRBJ2-5; possibly TRBD1 for D (5 bases). The CDR3 totals 13 residues. The germline CDR1 and CDR2 sequences are SQVTM and ANQGSEA. Trimming took off 4 bases at V and 2 bases at J, with 11 bases between the two ends. The CDR3 sequence: CSVAGIRQETQYF. DNA of the CDR3: TGCAGCGTTGCAGGGATCAGACAAGAGACCCAGTACTTC.